This TCR beta chain was observed in a study of blood T cell repertoires in COVID-19. For the study at large: Whether acute or convalescent, the COVID-19 samples came from the United States, Italy and Spain. T cells, B-cell-depleted T cells, or PBMCs supplied cDNA or gDNA.

Trimming at V came to 1 base and at J to 5 bases, leaving 4 bases not matched to a gene. CDR1 KGHSH and CDR2 LQKENI come from the germline V gene. The CDR3 is made up of 15 amino acids. Methods used by the authors: Estimated nucleated cell counts came from reference gene primer amplification. The method was immunoSEQ multiplex PCR; TCRdb's version includes in-frame clones alone and lacks a portion of them. The D gene and trimming were derived from the DNA, and the V and J assignments and clone size from that table. The sample has 120,000 to 150,000 clones, 84% seen once; the top ten hold around 10%. The TCR originated in a woman older than 75 in a cohort sampled during active or convalescent COVID-19. V usage is TRBV18 and J usage is TRBJ1-4, with 7 bases fitting TRBD1. The specimen sequenced was peripheral blood. The CDR3 DNA is TGTGCCAGCTCACCACTTACGGGACAGAATGAAAAACTGTTTTTT. Translation gives CASSPLTGQNEKLFF.